Here is one T cell receptor beta chain with its context. What it binds is not known. The sample originates from a study of T cell responses to AZD1222 COVID-19 vaccine. Study-wide background: Second-dose recipients at about 4 or about 12 weeks were treated as one pooled group.

Only in-frame clones appear in the TCRdb table, and some are missing; sequencing was by immunoSEQ multiplex PCR. This table holds 75,000 to 95,000 clones, roughly nine tenths found once. Study-level points and caveats: At baseline, seropositivity was found in only a handful of AZD1222 recipients. Of spike-specific TCRs, nearly half reportedly target regions left unmutated in variants.

The CDR3 sequence is 13 residues long. Trimming left V 1 base short and J 3 bases short, with 6 bases between. Germline lookup yields CDR1 MDHEN and CDR2 SYDVKM. The origin of this receptor is an adult in good health. Specimen: peripheral blood, collected on day 0 of AZD1222 vaccination. The rearrangement uses TRBV28 and TRBJ1-2; no clear D gene. CDR3 sequence (DNA): TGTGCCAGCAGTTTATCCGGGGACTATGGCTACACCTTC. This encodes CASSLSGDYGYTF.